This T cell receptor (beta chain) originates from a study of shared clonotypes between healthy human individuals. All donors were Caucasian adults living in Nashville, Tennessee. This table comes from immunoSEQ multiplex PCR, and its TCRdb copy is limited to in-frame clones, with some not included. The repertoire includes roughly 660,000 clones, about 92% of them detected once, and about a third sits in the top ten. This clone was observed once. Its specificity is unknown. Whole-study findings and limits: Non-shared clonotypes displayed generation probabilities falling below those of clonotypes present in all four donors.

V lost 5 bases, J lost 1 base, and 11 bases lay in between. Germline V gene sequence: CDR1 MDHEN, CDR2 SYDVKM. This CDR3 spans 15 amino acids. Sequencing was done on a sample of memory CD8+ T cells from PBMCs. The subset denotes: CD45RO+ cells pooled with CCR7-negative TemRA cells. The source is a man in his late teens or twenties in good health. Some clones in this sample may be carry-over from other donors' samples. V is TRBV28 and J is TRBJ1-4, with no clear D. In DNA form, the CDR3 reads TGTGCCAGCAGTCTCGACACCGTAACTAATGAAAAACTGTTTTTT. This encodes CASSLDTVTNEKLFF.